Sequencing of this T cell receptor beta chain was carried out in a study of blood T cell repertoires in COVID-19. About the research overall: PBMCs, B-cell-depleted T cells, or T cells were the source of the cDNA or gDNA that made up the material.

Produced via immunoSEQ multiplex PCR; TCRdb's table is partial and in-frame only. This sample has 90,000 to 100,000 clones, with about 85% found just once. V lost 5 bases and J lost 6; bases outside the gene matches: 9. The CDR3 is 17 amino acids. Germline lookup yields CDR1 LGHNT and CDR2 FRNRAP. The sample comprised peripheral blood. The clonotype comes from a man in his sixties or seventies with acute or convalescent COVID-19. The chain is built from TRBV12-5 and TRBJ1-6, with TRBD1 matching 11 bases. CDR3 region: CASGQTTGQGVNSPLHF. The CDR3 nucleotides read TGTGCTAGTGGTCAGACAACGGGACAGGGGGTTAATTCACCCCTCCACTTT.